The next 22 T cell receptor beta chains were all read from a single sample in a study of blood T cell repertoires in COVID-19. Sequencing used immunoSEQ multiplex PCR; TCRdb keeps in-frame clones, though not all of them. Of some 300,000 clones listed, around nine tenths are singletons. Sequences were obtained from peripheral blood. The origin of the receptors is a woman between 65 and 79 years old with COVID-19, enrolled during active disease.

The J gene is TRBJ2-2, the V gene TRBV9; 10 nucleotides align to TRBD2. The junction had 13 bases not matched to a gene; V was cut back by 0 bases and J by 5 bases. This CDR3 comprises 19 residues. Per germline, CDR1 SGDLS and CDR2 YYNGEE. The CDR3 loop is CASSVVLAGAPGGTGELFF. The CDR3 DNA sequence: TGTGCCAGCAGCGTAGTCCTAGCGGGGGCCCCCGGGGGGACCGGGGAGCTGTTTTTT.

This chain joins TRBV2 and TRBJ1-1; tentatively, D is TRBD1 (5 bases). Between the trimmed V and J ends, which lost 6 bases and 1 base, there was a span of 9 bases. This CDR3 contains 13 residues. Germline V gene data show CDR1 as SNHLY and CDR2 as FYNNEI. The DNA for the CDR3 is TGTGCCAGCAGAACAAGGGGGAACACTGAAGCTTTCTTT. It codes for CASRTRGNTEAFF.

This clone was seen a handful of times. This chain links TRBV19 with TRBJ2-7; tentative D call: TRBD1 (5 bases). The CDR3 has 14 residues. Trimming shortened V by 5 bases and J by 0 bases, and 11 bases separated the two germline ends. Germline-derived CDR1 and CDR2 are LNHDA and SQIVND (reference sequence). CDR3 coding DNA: TGTGCCAGTAGTCCACAGGCGAGCTCCTACGAGCAGTACTTC. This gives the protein CASSPQASSYEQYF.

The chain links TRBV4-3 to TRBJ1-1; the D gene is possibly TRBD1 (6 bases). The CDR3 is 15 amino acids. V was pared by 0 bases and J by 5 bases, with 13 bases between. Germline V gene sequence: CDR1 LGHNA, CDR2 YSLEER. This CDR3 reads CASSQDRGGGTEAFF. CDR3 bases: TGCGCCAGCAGCCAAGATAGGGGGGGTGGTACTGAAGCTTTCTTT.

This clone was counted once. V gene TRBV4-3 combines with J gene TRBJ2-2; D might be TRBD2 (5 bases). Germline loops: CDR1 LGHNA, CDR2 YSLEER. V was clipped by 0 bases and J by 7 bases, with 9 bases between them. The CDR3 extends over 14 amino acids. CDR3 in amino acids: CASSQEAADGELFF. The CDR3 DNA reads TGCGCCAGCAGCCAAGAAGCAGCGGACGGGGAGCTGTTTTTT.

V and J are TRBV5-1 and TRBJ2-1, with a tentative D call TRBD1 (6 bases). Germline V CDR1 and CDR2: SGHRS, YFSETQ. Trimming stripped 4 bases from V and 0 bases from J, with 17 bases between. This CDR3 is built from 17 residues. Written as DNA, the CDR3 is TGCGCCAGCAGCCAGGGGTTGGTTCGGAGCTCCTACAATGAGCAGTTCTTC. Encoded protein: CASSQGLVRSSYNEQFF.

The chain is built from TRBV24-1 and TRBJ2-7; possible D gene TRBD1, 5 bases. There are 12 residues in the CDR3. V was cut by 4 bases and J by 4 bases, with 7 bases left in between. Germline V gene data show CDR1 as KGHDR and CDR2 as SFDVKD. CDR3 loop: CATSEAGYEQYF. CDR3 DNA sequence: TGTGCCACCAGTGAGGCAGGGTACGAGCAGTACTTC.

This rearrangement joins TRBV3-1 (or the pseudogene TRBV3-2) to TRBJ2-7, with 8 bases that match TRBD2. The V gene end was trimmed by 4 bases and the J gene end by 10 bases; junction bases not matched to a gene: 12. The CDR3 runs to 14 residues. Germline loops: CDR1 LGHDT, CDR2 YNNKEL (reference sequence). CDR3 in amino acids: CASSPTSVTLKQYF. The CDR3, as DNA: TGTGCCAGCAGCCCGACTAGCGTTACGTTGAAACAGTACTTC.

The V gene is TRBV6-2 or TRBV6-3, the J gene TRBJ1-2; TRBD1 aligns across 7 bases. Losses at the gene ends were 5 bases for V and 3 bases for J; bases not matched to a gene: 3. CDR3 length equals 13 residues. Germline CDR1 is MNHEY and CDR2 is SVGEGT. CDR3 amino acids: CASSTGAYYGYTF. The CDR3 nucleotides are TGTGCCAGCAGTACAGGGGCCTACTATGGCTACACCTTC.

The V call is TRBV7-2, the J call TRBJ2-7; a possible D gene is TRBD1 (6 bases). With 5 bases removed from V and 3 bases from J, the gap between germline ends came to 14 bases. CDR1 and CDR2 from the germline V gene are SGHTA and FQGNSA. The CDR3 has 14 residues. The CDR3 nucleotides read TGTGCCAGCAGCGGGACAAACCTAATCTACGAGCAGTACTTC. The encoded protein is CASSGTNLIYEQYF. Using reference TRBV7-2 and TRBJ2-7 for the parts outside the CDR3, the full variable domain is GAGVSQSPSNKVTEKGKDVELRCDPISGHTALYWYRQSLGQGLEFLIYFQGNSAPDKSGLPSDRFSAERTGGSVSTLTIQRTQQEDSAVYLCASSGTNLIYEQYFGPGTRLTVT.

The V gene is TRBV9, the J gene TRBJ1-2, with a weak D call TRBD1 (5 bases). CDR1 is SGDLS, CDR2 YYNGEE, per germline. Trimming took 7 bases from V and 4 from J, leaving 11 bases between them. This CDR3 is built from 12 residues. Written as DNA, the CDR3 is TGTGCCAGCTCCATGGGGGGCTATGGCTACACCTTC. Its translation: CASSMGGYGYTF.

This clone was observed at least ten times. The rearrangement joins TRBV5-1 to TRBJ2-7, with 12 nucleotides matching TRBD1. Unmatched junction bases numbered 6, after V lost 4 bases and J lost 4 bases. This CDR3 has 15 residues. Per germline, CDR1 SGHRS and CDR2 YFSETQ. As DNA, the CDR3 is TGCGCCAGCAGCCCGGGGACAGGGGGCAGTTACGAGCAGTACTTC. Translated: CASSPGTGGSYEQYF.

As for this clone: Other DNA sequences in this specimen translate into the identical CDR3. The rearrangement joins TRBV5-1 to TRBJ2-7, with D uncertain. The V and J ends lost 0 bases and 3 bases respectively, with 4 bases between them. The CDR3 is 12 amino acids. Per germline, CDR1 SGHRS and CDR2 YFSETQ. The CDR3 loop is CASSLDNYEQYF. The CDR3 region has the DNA TGCGCCAGCAGCTTGGACAACTACGAGCAGTACTTC.

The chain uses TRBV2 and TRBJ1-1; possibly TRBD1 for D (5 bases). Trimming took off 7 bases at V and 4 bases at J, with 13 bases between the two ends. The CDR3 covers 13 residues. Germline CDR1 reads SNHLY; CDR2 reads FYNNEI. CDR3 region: CASIVQVGTEAFF. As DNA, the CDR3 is TGTGCCAGCATTGTACAGGTTGGCACTGAAGCTTTCTTT.

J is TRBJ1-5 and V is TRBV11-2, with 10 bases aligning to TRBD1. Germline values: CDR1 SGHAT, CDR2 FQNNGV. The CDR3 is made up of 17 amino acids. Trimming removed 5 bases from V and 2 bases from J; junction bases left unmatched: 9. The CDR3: CASSVGTGVRGNQPQHF. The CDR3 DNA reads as TGTGCCAGCAGCGTCGGGACAGGGGTTCGTGGCAATCAGCCCCAGCATTTT.

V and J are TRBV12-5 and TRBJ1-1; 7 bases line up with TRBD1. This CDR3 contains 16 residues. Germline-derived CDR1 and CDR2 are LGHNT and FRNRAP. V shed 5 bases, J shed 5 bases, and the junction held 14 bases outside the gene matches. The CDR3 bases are TGTGCTAGTGGTCCCACCCGACAGGGCTTGAGGACTGAAGCTTTCTTT. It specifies CASGPTRQGLRTEAFF. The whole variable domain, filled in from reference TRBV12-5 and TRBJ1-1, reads DARVTQTPRHKVTEMGQEVTMRCQPILGHNTVFWYRQTMMQGLELLAYFRNRAPLDDSGMPKDRFSAEMPDATLATLKIQPSEPRDSAVYFCASGPTRQGLRTEAFFGQGTRLTVV.

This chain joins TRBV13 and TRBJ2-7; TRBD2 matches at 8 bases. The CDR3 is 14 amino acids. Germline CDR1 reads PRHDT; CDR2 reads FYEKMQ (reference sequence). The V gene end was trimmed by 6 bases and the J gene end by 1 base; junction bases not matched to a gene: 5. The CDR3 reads CASRVGGASYEQYF. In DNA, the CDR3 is TGTGCCAGCAGGGTCGGGGGGGCGTCCTACGAGCAGTACTTC.

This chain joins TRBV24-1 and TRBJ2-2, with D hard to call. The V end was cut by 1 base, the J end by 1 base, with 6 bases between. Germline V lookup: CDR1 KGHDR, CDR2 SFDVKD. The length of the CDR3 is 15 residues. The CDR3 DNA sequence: TGTGCCACCAGTGATTTAAGACAGAACACCGGGGAGCTGTTTTTT. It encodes CATSDLRQNTGELFF.

CDR3 sequence: CASSPIQGGDTQYF. DNA for the CDR3: TGTGCCAGCTCACCAATACAGGGGGGAGATACGCAGTATTTT. V gene TRBV18 combines with J gene TRBJ2-3; 8 nucleotides align to TRBD1. Germline loops: CDR1 KGHSH, CDR2 LQKENI. J was trimmed by 5 bases and V by 2 bases; bases with no gene match: 3. This CDR3 spans 14 amino acids.

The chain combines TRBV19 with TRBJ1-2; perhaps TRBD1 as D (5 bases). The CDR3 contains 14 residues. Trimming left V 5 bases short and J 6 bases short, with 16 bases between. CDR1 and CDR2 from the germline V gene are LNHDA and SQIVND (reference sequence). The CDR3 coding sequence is TGTGCCAGTAGTTGGGGGGAGAGGGTCGATGGCTACACCTTC. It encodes CASSWGERVDGYTF.

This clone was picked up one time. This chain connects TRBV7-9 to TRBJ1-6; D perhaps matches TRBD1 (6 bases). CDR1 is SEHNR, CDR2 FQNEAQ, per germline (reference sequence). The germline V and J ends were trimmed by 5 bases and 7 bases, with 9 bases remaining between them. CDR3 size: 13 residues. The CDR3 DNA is TGTGCCAGCAGCGCCCAGGGGAATTCACCCCTCCACTTT. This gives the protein CASSAQGNSPLHF.

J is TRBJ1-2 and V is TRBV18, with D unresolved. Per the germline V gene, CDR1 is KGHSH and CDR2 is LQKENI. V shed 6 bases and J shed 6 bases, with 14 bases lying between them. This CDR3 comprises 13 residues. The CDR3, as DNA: TGTGCCAGCTCCCCTCTTAGGGAGGATGGCTACACCTTC. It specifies CASSPLREDGYTF.